The clone carrying this T cell receptor (beta chain) was found once. This sample stems from a study of shared T cell receptors in the human thymus. The assay was immunoSEQ multiplex PCR, and TCRdb's table has in-frame clones only and misses some. The sample contains approximately 490,000 clones, 75% to 80% of which appear only once. The CDR3 has 16 amino acids. Germline CDR1 is MGHRA and CDR2 is YSYEKL. The ends were cut back, 4 bases at V and 0 bases at J, with 14 bases in the middle. These sequences were also reported in another study, on human thymus T cells. That paper states: Thymus tissue for the work was resected from patients undergoing corrective heart surgery. V and J genes seemed to be used with bias in thymic and blood repertoires.

The sequence came from a boy under two years old with a congenital heart defect. V gene TRBV4-1 combines with J gene TRBJ2-3, with D perhaps matching TRBD1 (6 bases). The sequenced sample was thymocytes. CDR3 loop: CASSPRDIGSTDTQYF. DNA of the CDR3: TGCGCCAGCAGCCCTCGGGACATCGGTAGCACAGATACGCAGTATTTT.